This record looks at one T cell receptor beta chain sequence and its context. There is no known antigen for this receptor. Base quality data are lacking; no much larger clone is found one base away. This specimen's time point label, per the study, means: newly diagnosed GD, antithyroid drugs for less than 3 months. For both TCR sequencing and RNA sequencing, RNA was extracted from PBMCs in TRIzol. The diagnosis of Graves' disease followed American Thyroid Association guidelines. The patients came from an endocrinology department in Xi'an, China. From each patient, approximately 9.9 milliliters of peripheral blood was collected into an EDTA anticoagulant tube. Ficoll Paque Plus density gradient separation was used to isolate PBMCs, and no further T cell sorting was performed. An Agilent 2100 Bioanalyzer and agarose gel were used to check RNA quality, while a NanoDrop 2000 measured RNA concentration.

The protocol used for the library was multiplex PCR. The sequencer was an Illumina HiSeq 4000. iRepertoire HTBI primers and Arm-PCR amplification of CDR3 regions were used to construct TCR beta libraries. Before sequencing, the PCR products underwent gel purification. The published analysis was carried out like this. Gene usage analysis of CDR3 amino acid clonotypes used the roughly 60 TRBV and 11 to 15 TRBJ segments found across samples. COPE and FqMerger were used to merge filtered high-quality paired reads into contigs. Contigs were aligned with BLAST to IMGT TRBV, TRBD and TRBJ reference genes, and CDR3 was defined per IMGT. Highly expanded clones were defined as clonotypes with a frequency above 0.1%. Shannon entropy served as the measure of repertoire diversity, while the Gini coefficient captured V-J evenness. A clonotype found in more than one individual was treated as public. TCRdb trimmed public reads at Q25 via fastp, called clones via MiXCR and kept in-frame beta chains. Rows with one shared CDR3 protein collapse into an entry with the most common genes and DNA. The V and J calls were determined by TCRdb, not by the authors. The sample has a few hundred thousand distinct CDR3 sequences on record, about an eighth of them singletons. 18% of the sample is taken by the ten largest.

As encoded in the germline V gene (reference sequence), CDR1 is DFQATT while CDR2 is SNEGSKA. From its cysteine to its phenylalanine, the CDR3 spans 14 amino acids. This entry keeps only the CDR3 DNA: 42 bases, framed from base 1. Trimming removed 5 bases from V and 3 bases from J, leaving 14 bases between the germline ends. The data stem from a study of regulatory T cells in long-lasting Graves disease (dated by TCRdb to the early 2020s). About the full investigation: Patients with newly diagnosed Graves' disease had been on antithyroid drugs for under 3 months. Patients with persistent Graves' disease were compared with patients with newly diagnosed Graves' disease using TCR sequencing and RNA sequencing of peripheral blood. The study took place in China and was registered as a clinical trial. A total of about 35 samples underwent TCR sequencing, from about 13 patients with persistent Graves' disease and 20 or so patients with newly diagnosed Graves' disease. General conclusions and limits of the study: More public clonotypes were shared among persistent patients (2,741) than among newly diagnosed patients (just under 1,000). Compared with newly diagnosed patients, patients with persistent Graves' disease had lower TCR Shannon entropy and fewer highly expanded clones, which suggests clonal expansion. Only peripheral blood was studied, because thyroid tissue, the primary lesion, was inaccessible. Sequencing and analysis were limited to the TCR beta chain. The small sample size was acknowledged by the authors as a limitation that may reduce accuracy. Persistent disease showed preferential use of TRBV28, TRBJ1-2 and TRBJ2-5, whereas newly diagnosed disease favored TRBV20-1 and TRBJ2-1.

This sample was also put to use in a study of T cells in Graves' hyperthyroidism and ophthalmopathy. Per the second study: Graves' hyperthyroidism was defined as stable when no progression to ophthalmopathy occurred over 18 months of follow-up. Hyperthyroidism patients were newly diagnosed, had a disease duration of under 2 months, and were aged 18 to 65 years. Patients with uncontrolled infections, other autoimmune diseases, pregnancy or lactation were excluded. Diagnoses were based on clinical symptoms, serum thyroxine and TRAb, thyroid ultrasound and orbital computed tomography. The TCR CDR3 was subjected to a first round of RT-PCR using the HTBI primer set and the Qiagen OneStep RT-PCR kit. Most expanded thyroid clonotypes (frequency above 0.001) were also detected in blood, a finding suggesting that blood repertoires may reflect thyroid immune responses. A model built on a 13 V-J signature distinguished ophthalmopathy from stable hyperthyroidism, reaching about 88% sensitivity and 81.08% specificity in cross-validation and 80%/75% in testing. In validation, progression to ophthalmopathy was predicted by the model with 55% to 71% sensitivity and just over 72% specificity, a median of approximately 6.5 months before onset. A discovery cohort of about a hundred patients, roughly 40 with Graves' ophthalmopathy and roughly 59 with stable Graves' hyperthyroidism, was used to find distinguishing TCR V-J signatures. Prospective prediction of ophthalmopathy was tested in an independent validation cohort of some 20 hyperthyroidism patients and around 16 patients who later progressed to ophthalmopathy. The roughly 91 discovery patients were randomly divided into training and test sets at a 7:3 ratio. The study also compared thyroid tissue and blood T-cell repertoires from 6 or 7 Graves' hyperthyroidism patients. After sampling, hyperthyroidism patients received methimazole starting at 30 mg daily, and ophthalmopathy patients received high-dose intravenous methylprednisolone. The libraries were constructed in a second round of multiplex PCR and then size-selected and purified. Sequencing of the libraries was done on an Illumina HiSeq2000 using paired-end 100 bp reads. Raw data were processed with SOAPnuke, discarding reads with adapters, uncalled bases, mean Phred below 15, or no exact constant-primer or identifier match. COPE v1.2.5 was used to merge high-quality paired reads, and clonotypes were defined as unique nucleotide sequences. MiTCR v1.1 was used to align clonotypes to the IMGT TRBV, TRBD and TRBJ reference segments. The analysis included only V-J combinations with a frequency above 0.0001, which together covered 99% to 99.2% of the repertoires. A TCS score was defined as the ratio of F50 (clonal expansion) to E x V (chaos), with BLOSUM62-based TCRdist applied between CDR3 peptides within each V-J. Welch's t-statistics and random forest reduced 500 to 550 V-J features to roughly 13, which were used in a naive Bayes classifier (R e1071). No statistical method was used to set the sample size in advance, and investigators knew the group allocation. The paper describes TCR Vbeta CDR3 sequencing of 120 to 150 peripheral blood samples, made up of 43 ophthalmopathy patients, some 76 hyperthyroidism patients and 17 progressor patients.

This specimen was peripheral blood mononuclear cells (PBMCs), taken at new diagnosis, from a patient treated with antithyroid drugs. The chain employs TRBV20-1 and TRBJ1-5; the D region possibly corresponds to TRBD1 (5 bases align). The sequence derives from a woman younger than 30 with Graves disease. Donor details come from another sample of the same person, matched by shared clones. Read as DNA, the sequence is TGCAGTGCTCTCAAGGGGTTTTTCAATCAGCCCCAGCATTTT. Its translation is CSALKGFFNQPQHF.